This T cell receptor (beta chain) comes out of a study of identifying expanded T cells in peripheral blood (dated by TCRdb to the late 2010s). For the wider study: Separate aliquots of the same genomic DNA pool were sequenced to produce technical replicates, and four replicates were compared in pairs. On the study overall, not on this receptor specifically: For all healthy donors, the variance in clone template counts between roughly 2-week samples rose significantly as total template count increased. The binomial model flagged around 1.2 differentially abundant clones between technical replicates but approximately 15 over approximately 2 weeks and around 19 over approximately four weeks. Across all healthy-donor time intervals, the beta-binomial model significantly cut both the number of clones called differentially abundant and the false-positive rate. It was expected by the authors that biological variance in healthy repertoires might increase further over much longer intervals, such as months to years.

As for this clone: Its antigen is currently not known. Base quality data are lacking; no much larger clone is found one base away.

TCRbeta CDR3 regions were profiled with the immunoSEQ Assay using bias-controlled multiplex PCR amplification of genomic DNA. On the authors' methods: The absolute abundance of each unique TCRbeta CDR3 region was quantified after sequences were collapsed and filtered. Two models were used to test differential abundance: a binomial model (Fisher-equivalent) and a beta-binomial model that adds time-dependent variance fitted from healthy donors. Any clone with fewer than 5 combined templates was excluded, and a clone was called differentially abundant if its Benjamini-Hochberg FDR was below 0.01. Using the form v = (b*log(k)+a)^2, the beta-binomial variance was modeled as a function of the total template count across the two samples. TCRdb re-hosts the immuneACCESS table, in-frame sequences only. Its copies lack some clones; in the studies checked, an unresolved V gene accounts for under half of them, and the cause for the rest is not known. For V, J and clone size, that table is used; D and trimming come from the DNA. The sample contains some 93,000 clones, roughly 86% of them found a single time. The top ten constitute approximately 5% of the sample.

The germline V gene supplies CDR1 SGDLS and CDR2 YYNGEE. V loses 0 bases, J loses 8 bases, and the germline ends lie 18 bases apart. There are 17 amino acids in the CDR3, from cysteine to phenylalanine inclusive. CDR3 DNA is the only sequence kept; it has 51 bases, read in frame from the first base. No immune events, such as infections, were documented for the healthy donors during the collection period. To calibrate time-dependent variance in a beta-binomial model of T-cell clone differential abundance, blood repertoires from healthy donors were used as a training cohort. There were about ten healthy donors in the training cohort, of whom 3 were female and 7 were male. The donors were between roughly 25 and 64 years old, with an average age of roughly 40 years. Whole blood from each healthy donor was obtained from a commercial supplier and was collected at three time points roughly 13 days apart. Genomic DNA was extracted from unsorted whole blood for immunosequencing.

Sequencing used blood. The rearrangement combines TRBV9 with TRBJ1-6; the D segment cannot be called with confidence. The source is a person aged 18 to 70 in good health. The DNA sequence is TGTGCCAGCAGCGTAGGGATTCGGGTCAGCTACGATTCACCCCTCCACTTT. This gives the protein CASSVGIRVSYDSPLHF.